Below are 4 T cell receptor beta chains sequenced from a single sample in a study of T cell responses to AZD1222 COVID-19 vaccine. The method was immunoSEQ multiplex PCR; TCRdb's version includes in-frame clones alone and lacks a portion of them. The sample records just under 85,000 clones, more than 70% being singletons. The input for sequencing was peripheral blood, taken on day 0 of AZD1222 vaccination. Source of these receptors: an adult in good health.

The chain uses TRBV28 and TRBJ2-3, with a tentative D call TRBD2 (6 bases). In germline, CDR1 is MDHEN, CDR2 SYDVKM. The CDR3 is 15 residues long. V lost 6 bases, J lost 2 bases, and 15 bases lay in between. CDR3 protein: CASSPLGTYTDTQYF. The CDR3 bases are TGTGCCAGCAGCCCCCTAGGGACTTACACAGATACGCAGTATTTT.

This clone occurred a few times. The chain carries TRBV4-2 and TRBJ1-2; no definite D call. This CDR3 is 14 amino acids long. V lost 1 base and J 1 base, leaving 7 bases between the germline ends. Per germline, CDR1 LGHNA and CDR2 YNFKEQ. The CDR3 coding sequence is TGTGCCAGCAGCCAAGTCCGGAGTAACTATGGCTACACCTTC. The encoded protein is CASSQVRSNYGYTF.

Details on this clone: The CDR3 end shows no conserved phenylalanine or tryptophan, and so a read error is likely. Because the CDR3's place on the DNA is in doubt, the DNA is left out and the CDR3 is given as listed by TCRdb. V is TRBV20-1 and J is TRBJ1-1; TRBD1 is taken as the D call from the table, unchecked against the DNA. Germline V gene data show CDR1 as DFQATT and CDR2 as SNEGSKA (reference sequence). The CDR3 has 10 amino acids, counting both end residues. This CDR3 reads CSVGDSAPLL.

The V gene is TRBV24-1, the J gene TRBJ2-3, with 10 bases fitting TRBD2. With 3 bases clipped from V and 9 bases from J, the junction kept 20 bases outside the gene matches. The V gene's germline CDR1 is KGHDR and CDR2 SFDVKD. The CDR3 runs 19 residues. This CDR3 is CATSDRGSQGAGGPGTQYF. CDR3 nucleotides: TGTGCCACCAGTGATCGGGGGAGCCAGGGAGCGGGAGGGCCGGGGACGCAGTATTTT.